Presented here are 13 T cell receptor beta chains from one specimen sequenced in a study of shared clonotypes between healthy human individuals (dated by TCRdb to 2020 to 2021). Libraries were constructed by the immunoSEQ multiplex PCR assay. TCRdb took over this immuneACCESS table, retaining in-frame rearrangements with V and J assigned. Such tables are incomplete; in checked studies, under half of the missing clones stem from an unresolved V gene, and the remainder is unexplained. Across this sample there are some 2 million clones, with 85% to 95% seen only once. The ten largest clones add up to roughly 0.13% of the sample. Sequencing was performed on naive CD4+ T cells sorted from blood. The cell subset or site label of this sample denotes: CD45RA+ positively selected. The source of these receptors is a man aged 18 to 29 in good health.

This chain joins TRBV30 and TRBJ2-5; D is uncertain. With the DNA end fitting TRBJ2-7 better, the J assignment may be wrong. Germline V lookup: CDR1 GTSNPN, CDR2 SVGIG (reference sequence). The CDR3 spans 12 residues. This chain's CDR3 is CAWSVSPYEQYF. The CDR3 bases are TGTGCCTGGAGTGTATCCCCCTACGAGCAGTACTTC.

The CDR3 bases are TGTGCCAGCAGTTACTCGATAGTAAACAATTCACCCCTCCACTTT. This sequence encodes CASSYSIVNNSPLHF. J is TRBJ1-6 and V is TRBV6-5; D is undetermined. The V gene lost 0 bases and the J gene lost 7 bases, with 10 bases spanning the gap. Germline CDR1 and CDR2: MNHEY and SVGAGI. The CDR3 loop spans 15 amino acids.

V and J are TRBV11-2 and TRBJ2-3; D not resolved. The CDR3 is made up of 14 amino acids. Trimming removed 1 base at V and 7 bases at J, with 12 bases between. From germline, CDR1 is SGHAT and CDR2 FQNNGV. As DNA, the CDR3 is TGTGCCAGCAGCTTAGTTTCGCGGCCAAATACGCAGTATTTT. It yields the protein CASSLVSRPNTQYF.

The genes are TRBV18 and TRBJ2-2, with a weak D call TRBD1 (5 bases). Trimming took 5 bases from V and 7 from J, leaving 14 bases between them. The CDR3 totals 14 residues. Germline CDR1 reads KGHSH; CDR2 reads LQKENI. The CDR3 loop is CASSAAGSGGELFF. Here the CDR3 DNA reads TGTGCCAGCTCAGCTGCAGGGTCCGGCGGGGAGCTGTTTTTT.

The chain recombines TRBV28 with TRBJ2-5, with 8 bases lining up with TRBD2. After removal of 5 bases from V and 5 bases from J, the junction contained 13 bases not matched to a gene. Germline CDR1 reads MDHEN; CDR2 reads SYDVKM. This CDR3 region has 16 residues. The CDR3 sequence is CASSPTGLGGRETQYF. CDR3 in DNA: TGTGCCAGCAGTCCTACGGGACTAGGGGGTCGGGAGACCCAGTACTTC.

The chain uses TRBV7-9 and TRBJ2-7, with D hard to call. V was cut by 2 bases and J by 0 bases, with 8 bases left in between. The germline V gene encodes CDR1 SEHNR and CDR2 FQNEAQ (reference sequence). The CDR3 is made up of 14 amino acids. The CDR3 here is CASSLRESSYEQYF. In DNA form, the CDR3 reads TGTGCCAGCAGCTTAAGGGAAAGCTCCTACGAGCAGTACTTC. The entire variable domain, with the rest obtained from reference TRBV7-9 and TRBJ2-7, is as follows: DTGVSQNPRHKITKRGQNVTFRCDPISEHNRLYWYRQTLGQGPEFLTYFQNEAQLEKSRLLSDRFSAERPKGSFSTLEIQRTEQGDSAMYLCASSLRESSYEQYFGPGTRLTVT.

The gene calls are TRBV6-1 and TRBJ1-2; 7 nucleotides agree with TRBD1. The CDR3 sequence is 13 residues long. Germline V gene lookup returns CDR1 MNHNS and CDR2 SASEGT. Trimming at V came to 6 bases and at J to 4 bases, leaving 5 bases not matched to a gene. CDR3 in amino acids: CASRGQTIYGYTF. CDR3 sequence (DNA): TGTGCCAGCAGGGGACAGACAATCTATGGCTACACCTTC.

The V gene is TRBV28, the J gene TRBJ1-6; 12 bases fit TRBD1. With 5 bases clipped from V and 9 bases from J, the junction kept 5 bases outside the gene matches. The CDR3 loop spans 15 amino acids. The germline V gene has CDR1 MDHEN and CDR2 SYDVKM. For the CDR3, the DNA is TGTGCCAGCAGTGGGGGACAGGGGGCATCTTCACCCCTCCACTTT. Translated, it gives CASSGGQGASSPLHF.

This chain uses TRBV5-1 with TRBJ1-6; possible D gene TRBD1, 5 bases. V gave up 4 bases and J gave up 5 bases, with 13 bases separating them. The CDR3 totals 15 residues. The germline V gene encodes CDR1 SGHRS and CDR2 YFSETQ. In nucleotides, the CDR3 is TGCGCCAGCAGCCCCCGGGACGGGGATAATTCACCCCTCCACTTT. This translates into CASSPRDGDNSPLHF.

The chain employs TRBV30 and TRBJ1-2; D is perhaps TRBD1 (6 bases). The CDR3 sequence is 12 residues long. V was pared by 0 bases and J by 6 bases, with 8 bases between. Germline V lookup: CDR1 GTSNPN, CDR2 SVGIG (reference sequence). The CDR3 region has the DNA TGTGCCTGGAGTGTACAGGGAGATGGCTACACCTTC. As protein: CAWSVQGDGYTF.

A remark on this clone: This may come from a read error, since a much larger clone is one base off. Other nucleotide sequences in the sample specify the same CDR3. This chain links TRBV20-1 with TRBJ2-5; unclear D gene. The CDR3 is 11 amino acids. V lost 1 base and J lost 4, with 4 bases in between. In germline, CDR1 is DFQATT, CDR2 SNEGSKA (reference sequence). The CDR3 spells CSARVRETQYF. As DNA, the CDR3 is TGCAGTGCTAGAGTGAGAGAGACCCAGTACTTC.

This chain links TRBV5-6 with TRBJ1-1; D gene uncertain. Germline CDR1 is SGHDT and CDR2 is YYEEEE. There are 15 residues in the CDR3. V was pared by 0 bases and J by 0 bases, with 9 bases between. In nucleotides, the CDR3 is TGTGCCAGCAGCTTGGTTCCAGAGGTGAACACTGAAGCTTTCTTT. It is translated as CASSLVPEVNTEAFF.

The CDR3 region has the DNA TGTGCCCACAGCCTTAACTATGGCTACACCTTC. It codes for CAHSLNYGYTF. The V call is TRBV30, the J call TRBJ1-2; D not resolved. The germline CDR1 and CDR2 sequences are GTSNPN and SVGIG (reference sequence). Deletions cut 8 bases from V and 1 base from J, with 8 bases between. CDR3 length: 11 residues.